This T cell receptor (beta chain) is drawn from a study of T cells in Graves' hyperthyroidism and ophthalmopathy. Overall study context: Any treatment followed the collection of peripheral blood at initial diagnosis. Study findings and constraints: Most expanded thyroid clonotypes above 0.001 recurred in blood. Ophthalmopathy prediction by the model preceded onset by a median about 6.8 months.

The V gene's germline CDR1 is DFQATT and CDR2 SNEGSKA (reference sequence). The CDR3 loop spans 18 amino acids. The ends lost 0 bases at V and 2 bases at J; junction bases unmatched: 11. Researchers took RNA transcripts and amplified the TCR beta CDR3 regions from them. Carried out on the TCR CDR3, a first-round RT-PCR used the HTBI primer set. TCRdb re-called the multiplex PCR reads with MiXCR, one entry per CDR3 protein. This sample has approximately 720,000 distinct CDR3 sequences; around 20% occur once, and the top ten carry 15% to 20%. Points on this clonotype: Its target is not known.

A 10 ml volume of fresh peripheral blood provided the PBMCs. This sequence was found in a woman aged 50 to 65 with Graves' hyperthyroidism that later progressed to Graves' ophthalmopathy. The sequenced sample was blood. The chain has TRBV20-1 and TRBJ2-3; 10 bases match TRBD2. CDR3 protein: CSARDLGASGGITDTQYF. The CDR3 DNA reads as TGCAGTGCTAGAGATCTTGGGGCTAGCGGGGGTATCACAGATACGCAGTATTTT.